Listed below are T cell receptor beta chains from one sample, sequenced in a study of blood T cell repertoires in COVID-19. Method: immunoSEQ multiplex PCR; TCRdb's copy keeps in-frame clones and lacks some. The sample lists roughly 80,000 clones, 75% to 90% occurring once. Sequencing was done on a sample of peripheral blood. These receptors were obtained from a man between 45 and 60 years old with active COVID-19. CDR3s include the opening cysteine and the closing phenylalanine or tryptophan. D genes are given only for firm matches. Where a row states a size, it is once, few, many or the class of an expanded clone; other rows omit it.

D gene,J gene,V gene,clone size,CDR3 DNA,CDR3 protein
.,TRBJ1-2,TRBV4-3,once,TGCGCCAGCAGCCAAGACAGGGCGCCTCGGAGTGGCTACACCTTC,CASSQDRAPRSGYTF
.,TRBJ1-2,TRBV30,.,TGTGCCTGGAGTGCCCACTCCGTCTATGGCTACACCTTC,CAWSAHSVYGYTF
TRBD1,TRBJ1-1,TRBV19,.,TGTGCCAGTAGTGATCGCAGGACAGGGGGGACTGAAGCTTTCTTT,CASSDRRTGGTEAFF
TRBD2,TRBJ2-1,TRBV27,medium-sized,TGTGCCAGCAGTTTCCCGGGGGGGCCATCTCTCTCCTACAATGAGCAGTTCTTC,CASSFPGGPSLSYNEQFF
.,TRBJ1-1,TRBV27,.,TGTGCCAGCAGTTTATCGGAGACGGCCACGAACGAAGCTTTCTTT,CASSLSETATNEAFF
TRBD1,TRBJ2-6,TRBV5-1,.,TGCGCCAGCAGCCTGGGACAGAACAACGTCCTGACTTTC,CASSLGQNNVLTF
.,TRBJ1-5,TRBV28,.,TGTGCCAGCACCCTTTTGGGGGCCAATCAGCCCCAGCATTTT,CASTLLGANQPQHF
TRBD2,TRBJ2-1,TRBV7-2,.,TGTGCCAGCAGCTCGCGCGGGAGAGGCTCCTACAATGAGCAGTTCTTC,CASSSRGRGSYNEQFF
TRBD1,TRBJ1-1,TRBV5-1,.,TGCGCCAGCAGCTACCGGGACAGGGGCACTGAAGCTTTCTTT,CASSYRDRGTEAFF
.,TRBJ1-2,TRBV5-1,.,TGCGCCAGCAGCTTGGCCATCGGGGGGTTCAGCGGTGGCTACACCTTC,CASSLAIGGFSGGYTF
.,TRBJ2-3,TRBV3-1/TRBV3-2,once,TGTGCCAGCAGCCAAGTTGGGGCAGAGGCTGGCACAGATACGCAGTATTTT,CASSQVGAEAGTDTQYF
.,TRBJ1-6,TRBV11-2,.,TGTGCCAGCAGCACCACTTTGAATTCACCCCTCCACTTT,CASSTTLNSPLHF
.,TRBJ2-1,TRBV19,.,TGTGCCAGTAGCCTCCTAACAGCTACCTCCTACAATGAGCAGTTCTTC,CASSLLTATSYNEQFF
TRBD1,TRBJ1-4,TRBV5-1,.,TGCGCCAGCAGCATATCAGGGGGCATTGGTGAAAAACTGTTTTTT,CASSISGGIGEKLFF
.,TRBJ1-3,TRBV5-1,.,TGCGCCAGCAGCTTGGAGCCCGCAGGGAACACCATATATTTT,CASSLEPAGNTIYF
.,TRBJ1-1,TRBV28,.,TGTGCCAGCTACAGGGTTATGAACACTGAAGCTTTCTTT,CASYRVMNTEAFF
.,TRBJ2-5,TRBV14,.,TGTGCCAGCAGCCAAGGGCCAGGTCCGAGCCAAGAGACCCAGTACTTC,CASSQGPGPSQETQYF
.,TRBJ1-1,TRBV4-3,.,TGCGCCAGCAGCCAAGATTGGAGTCGGGGTGGGACTGAAGCTTTCTTT,CASSQDWSRGGTEAFF
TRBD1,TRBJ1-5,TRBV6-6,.,TGTGCCAGCAGCTCTGGGGGACAGGGTAGCAATCAGCCCCAGCATTTT,CASSSGGQGSNQPQHF
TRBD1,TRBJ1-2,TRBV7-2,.,TGTGCCAGCAGCTTAGCGACAGGGGGAAGATATGGCTACACCTTC,CASSLATGGRYGYTF
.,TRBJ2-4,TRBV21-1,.,TGTGCCAGCAGCAAGCCCCTTCGACCGGTCCCCTCACCAAGGGGCATTCAGTACTTC,CASSKPLRPVPSPRGIQYF
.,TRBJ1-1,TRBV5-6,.,TGTGCCAGCGGTAGACAGGCTGAAGCTTTCTTT,CASGRQAEAFF
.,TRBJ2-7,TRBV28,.,TGTGCCAGCAAGGGTACCAGAGAGGGCGAGCAGTACTTC,CASKGTREGEQYF
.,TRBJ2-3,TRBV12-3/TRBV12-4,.,TGTGCCAGCAGATTGGACAGCGCAGATACGCAGTATTTT,CASRLDSADTQYF
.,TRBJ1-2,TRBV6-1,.,TGTGCCAGCAGTGAAGGGGCAGGGAGGGGATCTGGTTACACCTTC,CASSEGAGRGSGYTF
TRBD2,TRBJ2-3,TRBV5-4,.,TGTGCCAGCAGTTATGGCGGGAGGCAAATTAGCACAGATACGCAGTATTTT,CASSYGGRQISTDTQYF
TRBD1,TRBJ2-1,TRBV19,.,TGTGCCAGTAGTCCCTGGACAGGGGGCTTTACTTACAATGAGCAGTTCTTC,CASSPWTGGFTYNEQFF
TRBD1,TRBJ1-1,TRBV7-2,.,TGTGCCAGCAGCTTGGGACAGGGCTCTGAAGCTTTCTTT,CASSLGQGSEAFF
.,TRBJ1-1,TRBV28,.,TGTGCCAGCAGTCTCATCGCGGGGCAATCGAACACTGAAGCTTTCTTT,CASSLIAGQSNTEAFF
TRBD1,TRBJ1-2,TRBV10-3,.,TGTGCCATCAGTCCCGGGACAGGGGCGGGAACGGATAACTATGGCTACACCTTC,CAISPGTGAGTDNYGYTF
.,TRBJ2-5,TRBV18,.,TGTGCCAGCTCACCAGGGCTGCAAGAGACCCAGTACTTC,CASSPGLQETQYF
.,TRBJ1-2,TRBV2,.,TGTGCCAGCAAAGGGCCCGGGTCAGGGCATGGCTACACCTTC,CASKGPGSGHGYTF
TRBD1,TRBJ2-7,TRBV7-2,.,TGTGCCAGCAGCGCAAGACAGGGGGTCGCCTACGAGCAGTACTTC,CASSARQGVAYEQYF
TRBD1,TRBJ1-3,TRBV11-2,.,TGTGCCAGCAGCCTTACAGGGGACTCTGGAAACACCATATATTTT,CASSLTGDSGNTIYF
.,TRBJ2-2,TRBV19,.,TGTGCCAGTAGTCCCGGGACAGCGGGAGTGGGGGAGCTGTTTTTT,CASSPGTAGVGELFF
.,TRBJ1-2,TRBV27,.,TGTGCCAGCAGCGCAGGGGTCCCCTATGGCTACACCTTC,CASSAGVPYGYTF
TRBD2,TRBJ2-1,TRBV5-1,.,TGCGCCAGCAGCATCCTAGCGGGCGTCCTTACCTACAATGAGCAGTTCTTC,CASSILAGVLTYNEQFF
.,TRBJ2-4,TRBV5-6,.,TGTGCCAGCAGCAGAACAGGGTCCAAAAACATTCAGTACTTC,CASSRTGSKNIQYF
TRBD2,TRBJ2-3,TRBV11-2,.,TGTGCCAGCAGCCAGTCGAGCGGGGCCCTGACAGATACGCAGTATTTT,CASSQSSGALTDTQYF
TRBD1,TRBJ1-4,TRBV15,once,TGTGCCACCAGCATTGTACCGGGACAGCGTAATGAAAAACTGTTTTTT,CATSIVPGQRNEKLFF
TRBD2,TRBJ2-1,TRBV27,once,TGTGCCAGCAGGCAGCGGGGGGTCTACAATGAGCAGTTCTTC,CASRQRGVYNEQFF
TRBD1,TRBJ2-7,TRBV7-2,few,TGTGCCAGCAGCTCAAGGTTGGGACAGTCTGACGAGCAGTACTTC,CASSSRLGQSDEQYF
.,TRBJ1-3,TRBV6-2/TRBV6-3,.,TGTGCCAGCAGCCACGAGTTAACTGGAAACACCATATATTTT,CASSHELTGNTIYF
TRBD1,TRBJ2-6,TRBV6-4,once,TGTGCCAGCAGCCCAACCCCGGGACAGGGGGCGATCCCCGGGGCCAACGTCCTGACTTTC,CASSPTPGQGAIPGANVLTF
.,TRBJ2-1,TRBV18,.,TGTGCCAGCTCACCACAAACATCCTACAATGAGCAGTTCTTC,CASSPQTSYNEQFF
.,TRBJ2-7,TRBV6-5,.,TGTGCCAGCAGTTACTCGATAACAGGTGGTTACGAGCAGTACTTC,CASSYSITGGYEQYF
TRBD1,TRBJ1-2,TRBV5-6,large,TGTGCCAGCAGCTTGGGAGGACAGGGGGGTGGCTACACCTTC,CASSLGGQGGGYTF
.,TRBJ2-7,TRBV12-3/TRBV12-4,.,TGTGCCAGCAGTCGGACACCAACCTACGAGCAGTACTTC,CASSRTPTYEQYF
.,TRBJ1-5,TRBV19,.,TGTGCCAGTAGTATTAAGGGGAGCAATCAGCCCCAGCATTTT,CASSIKGSNQPQHF
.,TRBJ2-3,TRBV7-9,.,TGTGCCAGCAGCCCCAGCGAAGATACGCAGTATTTT,CASSPSEDTQYF
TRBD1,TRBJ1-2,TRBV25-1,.,TGTGCCAGCAGACCGACCCGGGACAGCCCTAACTATGGCTACACCTTC,CASRPTRDSPNYGYTF
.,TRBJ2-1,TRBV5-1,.,TGCGCCAGCAGCTGGACGGGAACAGCTTCCTACAATGAGCAGTTCTTC,CASSWTGTASYNEQFF
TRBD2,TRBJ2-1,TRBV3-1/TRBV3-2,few,TGTGCCAGCAGCCCGGTACTAGCGGGAGACAATGAGCAGTTCTTC,CASSPVLAGDNEQFF
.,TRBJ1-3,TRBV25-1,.,TGTGCCAGCAGTGCCGTCGGGGGGCCCCTCTCTGGAAACACCATATATTTT,CASSAVGGPLSGNTIYF
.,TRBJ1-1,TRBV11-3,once,TGTGCCAGCAGCTATTCCCGACTAACCGACGGATCTCAAGACACTGAAGCTTTCTTT,CASSYSRLTDGSQDTEAFF